Listed here are 4 T cell receptor beta chains from one sample, sequenced in a study of shared clonotypes between healthy human individuals. TCRdb's copy holds only in-frame clones and misses some; the assay was immunoSEQ multiplex PCR. The table has over 850,000 clones, around 82% seen once. Sequenced sample: memory CD4+ T cells from PBMCs. Subset denoted: CD45RA-negative fraction. The source of these receptors is a young man in good health. Some clones in this sample may be carry-over from other donors' samples.

This rearrangement joins TRBV7-2 to TRBJ2-1; D possibly corresponds to TRBD2 (6 bases). The germline gives CDR1 SGHTA, CDR2 FQGNSA. CDR3 length: 13 amino acids. V gave up 6 bases and J gave up 10 bases, with 16 bases separating them. The DNA for the CDR3 is TGTGCCAGCAGTGAGGGCAGCGGAGGGGAGCAGTTCTTC. It encodes CASSEGSGGEQFF.

The chain's CDR3 is CASRATTPGQQINYGYTF. The CDR3 DNA reads as TGTGCCAGCAGAGCTACTACTCCGGGACAGCAGATTAACTATGGCTACACCTTC. The rearrangement joins TRBV13 to TRBJ1-2, with 7 bases fitting TRBD1. CDR1 PRHDT and CDR2 FYEKMQ come from the germline V gene (reference sequence). The junction had 17 bases not matched to a gene; V was cut back by 6 bases and J by 1 base. CDR3 length: 18 residues.

The gene calls are TRBV6-4 and TRBJ1-2, with TRBD1 identical over 9 bases. Germline lookup yields CDR1 MRHNA and CDR2 SNTAGT. V dropped 6 bases and J dropped 1; count of bases not matched to a gene: 6. The CDR3 is 15 amino acids. The chain's CDR3 is CASRPGQGYNYGYTF. CDR3 sequence (DNA): TGTGCCAGCAGGCCGGGACAGGGTTATAACTATGGCTACACCTTC.

This clone has just one count. V gene TRBV28 combines with J gene TRBJ2-7, with 8 bases identical to TRBD1. Losses at the gene ends were 7 bases for V and 6 bases for J; bases not matched to a gene: 11. Germline V gene data show CDR1 as MDHEN and CDR2 as SYDVKM. This CDR3 is built from 14 residues. DNA of the CDR3: TGTGCCAGCACCACCTTTGACAGGGGACGCGAGCAGTACTTC. Translation: CASTTFDRGREQYF.